This is a list of T cell receptor beta chains from one sample in a study of post-analysis software for immune sequencing data. TCRdb processed the PCR reads anew with MiXCR; each CDR3 protein has one entry. The sample consists of roughly 700,000 distinct CDR3 sequences, roughly 27% of them appearing once. The sequenced sample was blood. Source of these receptors: a girl aged 5-17 years with multiple sclerosis. Each CDR3 is given with its conserved first and last residue. Each record gives: J gene, clone size, D gene, CDR3 length, V gene, CDR3 protein, CDR3 DNA. A D gene is named only where the DNA matches it firmly. Clone size is stated in some rows and not others, as once, few, many or a class when expanded.

j_gene: TRBJ2-7; abundance: NA; d_gene: TRBD1; len: 13; v_gene: TRBV29-1; CDR3aa: CSVEPQGANEQYF; CDR3nt: TGCAGCGTTGAGCCCCAGGGGGCGAACGAGCAGTACTTC
j_gene: TRBJ1-2; abundance: NA; d_gene: TRBD1; len: 13; v_gene: TRBV3-1; CDR3aa: CASSPDRGPGYTF; CDR3nt: TGTGCCAGCAGCCCCGACAGGGGGCCTGGCTACACCTTC
j_gene: TRBJ2-2; abundance: NA; d_gene: TRBD1; len: 14; v_gene: TRBV28; CDR3aa: CASSWDRDTGELFF; CDR3nt: TGTGCCAGCAGTTGGGACAGGGATACCGGGGAGCTGTTTTTT
j_gene: TRBJ2-5; abundance: many; d_gene: NA; len: 12; v_gene: TRBV20-1; CDR3aa: CSARPAGETQYF; CDR3nt: TGCAGTGCTAGGCCCGCGGGGGAGACCCAGTACTTC
j_gene: TRBJ2-3; abundance: NA; d_gene: NA; len: 12; v_gene: TRBV20-1; CDR3aa: CSASGQGDTQYF; CDR3nt: TGCAGTGCAAGTGGGCAAGGAGATACGCAGTATTTT
j_gene: TRBJ2-3; abundance: many; d_gene: NA; len: 14; v_gene: TRBV7-2; CDR3aa: CASSPQRQPNTQYF; CDR3nt: TGTGCCAGCAGCCCCCAGCGACAGCCCAATACGCAGTATTTT
j_gene: TRBJ1-2; abundance: NA; d_gene: NA; len: 11; v_gene: TRBV20-1; CDR3aa: CSAIRGLVYTF; CDR3nt: TGCAGTGCTATACGGGGGTTGGTCTACACCTTC
j_gene: TRBJ1-3; abundance: NA; d_gene: NA; len: 13; v_gene: TRBV29-1; CDR3aa: CSVEEWGSNTIYF; CDR3nt: TGCAGCGTTGAAGAATGGGGGTCGAACACCATATATTTT
j_gene: TRBJ1-4; abundance: NA; d_gene: NA; len: 16; v_gene: TRBV6-5; CDR3aa: CASSYSDGGGKKKLFF; CDR3nt: TGTGCCAGCAGTTACTCAGACGGCGGGGGGAAGAAAAAACTGTTTTTT
j_gene: TRBJ1-1; abundance: NA; d_gene: NA; len: 15; v_gene: TRBV5-1; CDR3aa: CASSVSGSGGTEAFF; CDR3nt: TGCGCCAGCAGCGTGTCAGGGTCTGGTGGAACTGAAGCTTTCTTT
j_gene: TRBJ2-4; abundance: few; d_gene: TRBD1; len: 12; v_gene: TRBV6-2/TRBV6-3; CDR3aa: CASSYLRGIQYF; CDR3nt: TGTGCCAGCAGTTACCTCAGGGGGATTCAGTACTTC
j_gene: TRBJ1-5; abundance: few; d_gene: NA; len: 15; v_gene: TRBV7-8; CDR3aa: CASSLGGGLNQPQHF; CDR3nt: TGTGCCAGCAGCTTAGGGGGGGGCCTCAATCAGCCCCAGCATTTT
j_gene: TRBJ2-2; abundance: NA; d_gene: NA; len: 15; v_gene: TRBV27; CDR3aa: CASSPGGRSDGELFF; CDR3nt: TGTGCCAGCAGCCCCGGGGGGCGGTCCGACGGGGAGCTGTTTTTT
j_gene: TRBJ2-1; abundance: many; d_gene: TRBD1; len: 14; v_gene: TRBV6-5; CDR3aa: CASSTGGRYNEQFF; CDR3nt: TGTGCCAGCAGCACAGGGGGCCGATACAATGAGCAGTTCTTC
j_gene: TRBJ1-1; abundance: NA; d_gene: NA; len: 12; v_gene: TRBV29-1; CDR3aa: CSVSGGNTEAFF; CDR3nt: TGCAGCGTATCGGGGGGGAACACTGAAGCTTTCTTT
j_gene: TRBJ2-3; abundance: NA; d_gene: TRBD2; len: 18; v_gene: TRBV7-2; CDR3aa: CASSLRGTSGGATDTQYF; CDR3nt: TGTGCCAGCAGCCTAAGGGGGACTAGCGGGGGAGCCACAGATACGCAGTATTTT
j_gene: TRBJ2-2; abundance: NA; d_gene: NA; len: 13; v_gene: TRBV3-1; CDR3aa: CASRQGNTGELFF; CDR3nt: TGTGCCAGCAGACAAGGGAACACCGGGGAGCTGTTTTTT
j_gene: TRBJ1-1; abundance: few; d_gene: NA; len: 14; v_gene: TRBV11-2; CDR3aa: CASSARVSGTEAFF; CDR3nt: TGTGCCAGCAGCGCCCGAGTTTCGGGCACTGAAGCTTTCTTT
j_gene: TRBJ2-1; abundance: few; d_gene: TRBD1; len: 14; v_gene: TRBV29-1; CDR3aa: CSVEQGAVYNEQFF; CDR3nt: TGCAGCGTTGAACAGGGGGCGGTGTACAATGAGCAGTTCTTC
j_gene: TRBJ2-3; abundance: NA; d_gene: TRBD1; len: 15; v_gene: TRBV5-1; CDR3aa: CASSLTGGITDTQYF; CDR3nt: TGCGCCAGCAGCTTGACAGGGGGTATTACAGATACGCAGTATTTT
j_gene: TRBJ1-2; abundance: few; d_gene: NA; len: 13; v_gene: TRBV6-6; CDR3aa: CASTIGVSYGYTF; CDR3nt: TGTGCCAGCACCATCGGGGTTAGCTATGGCTACACCTTC
j_gene: TRBJ1-1; abundance: NA; d_gene: TRBD1; len: 15; v_gene: TRBV5-6; CDR3aa: CASSLHHDRASGAFF; CDR3nt: TGTGCCAGCAGTCTCCACCACGACAGGGCTTCCGGAGCTTTCTTT
j_gene: TRBJ1-1; abundance: few; d_gene: TRBD1; len: 14; v_gene: TRBV6-4; CDR3aa: CASSSSSRDREAFF; CDR3nt: TGTGCCAGCAGTTCTAGCAGCCGGGACAGGGAAGCTTTCTTT
j_gene: TRBJ2-5; abundance: NA; d_gene: TRBD1; len: 15; v_gene: TRBV7-7; CDR3aa: CASRPGTGGPETQYF; CDR3nt: TGTGCTAGCAGGCCCGGGACAGGAGGCCCTGAGACCCAGTACTTC
j_gene: TRBJ2-3; abundance: few; d_gene: TRBD2; len: 20; v_gene: TRBV15; CDR3aa: CATSRDLRLAGVVGPDTQYF; CDR3nt: TGTGCCACCAGCAGAGATCTCAGACTAGCGGGGGTGGTTGGCCCAGATACGCAGTATTTT